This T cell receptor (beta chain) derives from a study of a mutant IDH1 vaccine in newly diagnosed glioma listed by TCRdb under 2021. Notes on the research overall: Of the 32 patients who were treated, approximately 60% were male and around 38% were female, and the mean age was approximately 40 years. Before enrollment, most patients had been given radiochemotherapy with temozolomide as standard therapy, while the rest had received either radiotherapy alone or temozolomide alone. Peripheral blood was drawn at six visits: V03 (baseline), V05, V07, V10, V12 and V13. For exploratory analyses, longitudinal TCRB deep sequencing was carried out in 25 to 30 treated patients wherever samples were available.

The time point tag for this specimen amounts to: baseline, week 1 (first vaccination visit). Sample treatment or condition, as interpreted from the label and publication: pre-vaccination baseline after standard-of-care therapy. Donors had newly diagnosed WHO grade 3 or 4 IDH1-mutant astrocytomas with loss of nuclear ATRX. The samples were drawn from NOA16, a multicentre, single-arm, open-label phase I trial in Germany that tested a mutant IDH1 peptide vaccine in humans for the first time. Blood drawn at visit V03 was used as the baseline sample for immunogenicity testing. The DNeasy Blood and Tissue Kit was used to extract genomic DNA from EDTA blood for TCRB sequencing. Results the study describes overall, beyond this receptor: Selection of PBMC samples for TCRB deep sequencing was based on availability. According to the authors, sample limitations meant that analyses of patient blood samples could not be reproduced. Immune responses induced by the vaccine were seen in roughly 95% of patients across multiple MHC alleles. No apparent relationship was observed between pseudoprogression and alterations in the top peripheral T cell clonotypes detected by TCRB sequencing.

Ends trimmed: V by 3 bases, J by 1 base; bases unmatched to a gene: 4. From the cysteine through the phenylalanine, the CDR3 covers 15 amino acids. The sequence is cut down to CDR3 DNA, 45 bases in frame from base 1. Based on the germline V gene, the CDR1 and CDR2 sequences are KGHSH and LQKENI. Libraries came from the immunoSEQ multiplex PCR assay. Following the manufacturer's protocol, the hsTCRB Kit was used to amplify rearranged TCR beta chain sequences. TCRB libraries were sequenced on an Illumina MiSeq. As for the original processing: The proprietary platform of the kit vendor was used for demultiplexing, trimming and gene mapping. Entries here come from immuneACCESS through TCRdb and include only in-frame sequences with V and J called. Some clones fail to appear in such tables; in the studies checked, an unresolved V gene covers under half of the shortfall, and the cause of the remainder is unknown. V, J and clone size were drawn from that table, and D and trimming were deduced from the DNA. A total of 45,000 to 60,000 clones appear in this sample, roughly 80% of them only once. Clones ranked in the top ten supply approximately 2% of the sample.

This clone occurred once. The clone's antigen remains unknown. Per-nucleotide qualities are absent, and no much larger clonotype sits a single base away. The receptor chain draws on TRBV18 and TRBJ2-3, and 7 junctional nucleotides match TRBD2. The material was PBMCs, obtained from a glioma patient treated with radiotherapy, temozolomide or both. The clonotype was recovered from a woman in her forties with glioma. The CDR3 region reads CASSPGLAGTDTQYF. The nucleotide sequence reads TGTGCCAGCTCACCGGGGCTAGCGGGCACAGATACGCAGTATTTT.